Below, 9 T cell receptor beta chains from the same sample are listed, as sequenced in a study of control samples from healthy donors and cancer patients. Generated by immunoSEQ multiplex PCR, the TCRdb table keeps only in-frame clones and is missing some. The repertoire holds 120,000 to 150,000 clones, with about 88% as singletons. Sequencing was carried out using blood. These receptors all come from a woman aged 25 to 45 in good health.

This CDR3 is CSASPWQGAEQPQHF. The CDR3 nucleotides are TGCAGTGCTAGTCCATGGCAGGGGGCAGAACAGCCCCAGCATTTT. The genes are TRBV20-1 and TRBJ1-5, with 8 bases matching TRBD1. The CDR3 extends over 15 amino acids. The V and J ends lost 3 bases and 7 bases, in that order; junction bases with no gene match: 11. Germline-derived CDR1 and CDR2 are DFQATT and SNEGSKA (reference sequence).

CDR3 sequence (DNA): TGTGCCAGCAGCCAAGATATGGCTAGCGACTCCTACGAGCAGTACTTC. As protein: CASSQDMASDSYEQYF. V gene TRBV3-1 (or the pseudogene TRBV3-2) combines with J gene TRBJ2-7; D may be TRBD2 (6 bases). The CDR3 has 16 amino acids. The germline gives CDR1 LGHDT, CDR2 YNNKEL (reference sequence). V lost 0 bases to trimming and J lost 0 bases, with 12 bases between them.

This clone was found once. The chain has TRBV19 and TRBJ1-2; a weak D match, TRBD1 (5 bases). V lost 3 bases and J lost 4, with 12 bases in between. This CDR3 is built from 14 residues. Germline CDR1 LNHDA, CDR2 SQIVND (reference sequence). The CDR3, as DNA: TGTGCCAGTAGTATCGGGGTCGGGGGCTATGGCTACACCTTC. This encodes CASSIGVGGYGYTF.

The genes are TRBV5-1 and TRBJ2-1; D is tentatively TRBD1 or TRBD2 (5 bases each). Trimming took off 2 bases at V and 2 bases at J, with 8 bases between the two ends. CDR3 length: 14 amino acids. Germline CDR1 and CDR2: SGHRS and YFSETQ. The CDR3, as DNA: TGCGCCAGCAGCTTCGGGGACGCCTACAATGAGCAGTTCTTC. Translated: CASSFGDAYNEQFF.

This clone was seen a few times. J is TRBJ2-3 and V is TRBV9; D unclear. Germline CDR1 and CDR2: SGDLS and YYNGEE. The germline V and J ends were trimmed by 4 bases and 5 bases, with 11 bases remaining between them. CDR3 size: 13 residues. Written as DNA, the CDR3 is TGTGCCAGCAGCTCAGATTGGGGAGATACGCAGTATTTT. It codes for CASSSDWGDTQYF.

The CDR3 nucleotides read TGTGCCAGCAGTGGCCCCGACTCGGATAATGAAAAACTGTTTTTT. It is translated as CASSGPDSDNEKLFF. The chain links TRBV25-1 to TRBJ1-4; D ambiguous. This CDR3 spans 15 amino acids. Germline values: CDR1 MGHDK, CDR2 SYGVNS. Trimming shortened V by 4 bases and J by 4 bases, and 13 bases separated the two germline ends.

The chain combines TRBV3-1 (or the pseudogene TRBV3-2) with TRBJ2-7; perhaps TRBD2 as D (6 bases). Trimming pared 4 bases from V and 5 bases from J, leaving 9 bases between. Germline values: CDR1 LGHDT, CDR2 YNNKEL (reference sequence). This CDR3 is 12 amino acids long. CDR3: CASSLTGDEQYF. The DNA for the CDR3 is TGTGCCAGCAGCCTCACGGGGGACGAGCAGTACTTC.

V is TRBV28 and J is TRBJ2-7, with TRBD2 matching over 11 bases. Trimming at V came to 6 bases and at J to 5 bases, leaving 9 bases not matched to a gene. Germline V gene data show CDR1 as MDHEN and CDR2 as SYDVKM. This CDR3 is built from 15 residues. The CDR3, as DNA: TGTGCCAGCAGGTTTAGCGGGAGGGAGGACGACGAGCAGTACTTC. It is translated as CASRFSGREDDEQYF. The full variable domain, its missing parts supplied by reference TRBV28 and TRBJ2-7, is DVKVTQSSRYLVKRTGEKVFLECVQDMDHENMFWYRQDPGLGLRLIYFSYDVKMKEKGDIPEGYSVSREKKERFSLILESASTNQTSMYLCASRFSGREDDEQYFGPGTRLTVT.

A single count supports this clone. The chain employs TRBV6-5 and TRBJ2-3; no clear D. The V and J ends lost 4 bases and 6 bases respectively, with 8 bases between them. The CDR3 totals 12 residues. CDR1 is MNHEY and CDR2 is SVGAGI in the germline V gene. In DNA, the CDR3 is TGTGCCAGCAGTTCGGCTGGGGATACGCAGTATTTT. This translates into CASSSAGDTQYF.